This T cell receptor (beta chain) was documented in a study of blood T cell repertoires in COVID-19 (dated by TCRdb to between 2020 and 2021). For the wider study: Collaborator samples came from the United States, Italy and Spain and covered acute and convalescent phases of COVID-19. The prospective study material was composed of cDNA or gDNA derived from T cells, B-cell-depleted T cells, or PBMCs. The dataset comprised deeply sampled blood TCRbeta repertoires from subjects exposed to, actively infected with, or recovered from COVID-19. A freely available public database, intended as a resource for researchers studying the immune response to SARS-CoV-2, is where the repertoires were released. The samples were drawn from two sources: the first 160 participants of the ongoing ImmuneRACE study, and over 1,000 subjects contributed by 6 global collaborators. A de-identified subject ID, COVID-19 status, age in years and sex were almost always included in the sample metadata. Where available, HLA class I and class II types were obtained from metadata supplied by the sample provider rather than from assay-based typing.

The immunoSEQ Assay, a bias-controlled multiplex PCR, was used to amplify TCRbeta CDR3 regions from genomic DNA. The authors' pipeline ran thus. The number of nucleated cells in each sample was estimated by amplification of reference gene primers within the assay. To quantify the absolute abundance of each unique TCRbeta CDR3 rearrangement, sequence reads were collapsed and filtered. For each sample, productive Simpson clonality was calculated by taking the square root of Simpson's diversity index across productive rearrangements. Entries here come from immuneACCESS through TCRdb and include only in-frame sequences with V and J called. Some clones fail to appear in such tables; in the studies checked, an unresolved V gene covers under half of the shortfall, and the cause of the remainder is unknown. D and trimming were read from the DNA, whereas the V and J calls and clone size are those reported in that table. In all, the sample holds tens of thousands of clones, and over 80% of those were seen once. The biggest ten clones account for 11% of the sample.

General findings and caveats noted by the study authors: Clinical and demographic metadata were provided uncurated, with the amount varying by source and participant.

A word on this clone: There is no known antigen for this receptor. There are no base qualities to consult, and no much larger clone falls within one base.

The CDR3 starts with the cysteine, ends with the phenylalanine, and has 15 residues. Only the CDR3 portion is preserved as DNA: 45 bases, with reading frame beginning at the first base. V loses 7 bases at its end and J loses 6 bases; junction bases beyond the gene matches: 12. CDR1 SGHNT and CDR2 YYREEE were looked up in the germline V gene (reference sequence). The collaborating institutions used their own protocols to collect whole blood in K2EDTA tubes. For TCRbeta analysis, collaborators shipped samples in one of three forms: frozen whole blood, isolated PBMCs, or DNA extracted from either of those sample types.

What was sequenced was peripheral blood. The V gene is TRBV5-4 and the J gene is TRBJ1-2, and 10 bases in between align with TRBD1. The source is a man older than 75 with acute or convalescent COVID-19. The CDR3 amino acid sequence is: CASVPRDRGIDGYTF. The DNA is TGTGCCAGCGTCCCCCGGGACAGGGGTATCGATGGCTACACCTTC.